One sample yielded the 27 T cell receptor beta chains listed below, sequenced in a study of cytomegalovirus exposure and HLA in healthy donors. The PCR ran on 60 Vbeta and 13 Jbeta primers. Using immunoSEQ multiplex PCR, the repertoire was profiled, and TCRdb retains in-frame clones only, with some absent. The sample carries about 160,000 clones, 84% recorded once. Sequencing used PBMCs. These receptors were obtained from a man aged 50 to 60 in good health and CMV-seropositive.

V usage is TRBV10-3 and J usage is TRBJ1-2; 8 bases match TRBD1. Per the germline V gene, CDR1 is ENHRY and CDR2 is SYGVKD. V lost 4 bases, J lost 4 bases, and 8 bases stayed unmatched. The CDR3 sequence is 15 residues long. The CDR3 DNA is TGTGCCATCAGTGGGCGGACAGGGCTTGGCTATGGCTACACCTTC. The encoded protein is CAISGRTGLGYGYTF.

The chain combines TRBV18 with TRBJ1-5; TRBD1 might be the D (5 bases). This CDR3 spans 18 amino acids. V lost 2 bases and J 0 bases, leaving 17 bases between the germline ends. CDR1 is KGHSH and CDR2 is LQKENI in the germline V gene. CDR3 sequence reads: CASSPRGEGWDSNQPQHF. CDR3 sequence (DNA): TGTGCCAGCTCACCAAGGGGCGAAGGCTGGGATAGCAATCAGCCCCAGCATTTT.

The chain employs TRBV4-1 and TRBJ1-1; 9 bases line up with TRBD1. CDR3 length: 16 residues. The germline gives CDR1 MGHRA, CDR2 YSYEKL. J gave up 1 base and V 4 bases, and 7 bases lay outside the gene matches. DNA of the CDR3: TGCGCCAGCAGCCGGGGGACAGGGTTGACGAACACTGAAGCTTTCTTT. Its protein is CASSRGTGLTNTEAFF.

V and J are TRBV6-6 and TRBJ2-3; D perhaps matches TRBD2 (6 bases). CDR3 length: 15 residues. The ends were cut back, 2 bases at V and 2 bases at J, with 11 bases in the middle. Germline V CDR1 and CDR2: MNHNY, SVGAGI (reference sequence). This CDR3 reads CASSYRGLFTDTQYF. In DNA, the CDR3 is TGTGCCAGCAGTTACCGGGGACTGTTCACAGATACGCAGTATTTT.

V and J are TRBV7-2 and TRBJ1-4; no clear D. Germline CDR1 reads SGHTA; CDR2 reads FQGNSA. The germline V and J ends were trimmed by 0 bases and 8 bases, with 7 bases remaining between them. The length of the CDR3 is 13 residues. The chain's CDR3 is CASSLARKEKLFF. CDR3 nucleotides: TGTGCCAGCAGCTTAGCCAGGAAAGAAAAACTGTTTTTT.

The CDR3 spells CAWTTPGGISPNEQFF. CDR3 bases: TGTGCCTGGACCACCCCCGGCGGAATAAGCCCGAATGAGCAGTTCTTC. This chain connects TRBV30 to TRBJ2-1; no definite D call. The germline V gene encodes CDR1 GTSNPN and CDR2 SVGIG (reference sequence). The ends were cut back, 4 bases at V and 7 bases at J, with 23 bases in the middle. The CDR3 spans 16 residues.

The gene calls are TRBV7-8 and TRBJ2-3, with a tentative D call TRBD1 (6 bases). Germline lookup yields CDR1 SGHVS and CDR2 FQNEAQ. The CDR3 runs to 15 residues. V lost 8 bases and J lost 0, with 15 bases in between. The CDR3 reads CASRQVESSTDTQYF. For the CDR3, the DNA is TGTGCCAGCCGACAGGTTGAATCTAGCACAGATACGCAGTATTTT.

The rearrangement links TRBV6-5 to TRBJ2-1; 10 nucleotides align to TRBD1. Trimming took 5 bases from V and 6 from J; bases not matched to a gene: 1. The CDR3 is 13 amino acids. Germline assignment: CDR1 MNHEY and CDR2 SVGAGI. CDR3 protein: CASSGQGGNEQFF. CDR3 sequence (DNA): TGTGCCAGCAGTGGACAGGGGGGCAATGAGCAGTTCTTC.

J is TRBJ2-7 and V is TRBV5-1; possibly TRBD1 for D (5 bases). CDR1 SGHRS and CDR2 YFSETQ come from the germline V gene. The CDR3 loop spans 13 amino acids. Trimming removed 2 bases from V and 6 bases from J, with 12 bases in between. Here the CDR3 reads CASSFQGLGEQYF. DNA of the CDR3: TGCGCCAGCAGCTTTCAGGGCTTGGGCGAGCAGTACTTC. Combining the CDR3 with reference TRBV5-1 and TRBJ2-7 gives the whole variable domain KAGVTQTPRYLIKTRGQQVTLSCSPISGHRSVSWYQQTPGQGLQFLFEYFSETQRNKGNFPGRFSGRQFSNSRSEMNVSTLELGDSALYLCASSFQGLGEQYFGPGTRLTVT.

This sequence joins TRBV29-1 and TRBJ1-1; weak D call: TRBD1 (6 bases). Germline CDR1 reads SQVTM; CDR2 reads ANQGSEA. Trimming stripped 8 bases from V and 4 bases from J, with 17 bases between. The CDR3 length is 13 residues. CDR3 nucleotides: TGCAGCTCCCGGACCGGGGGGGCCACTGAAGCTTTCTTT. Its protein is CSSRTGGATEAFF.

CDR3 sequence (DNA): TGTGCCAGCAGTTCGAAACGGAACTATGGCTACACCTTC. It is translated as CASSSKRNYGYTF. The rearrangement uses TRBV25-1 and TRBJ1-2; D ambiguous. CDR1 and CDR2 (germline): MGHDK, SYGVNS. Trimming stripped 5 bases from V and 2 bases from J, with 9 bases between. The CDR3 contains 13 residues.

The gene calls are TRBV4-2 and TRBJ2-1, with 8 bases that match TRBD2. The germline gives CDR1 LGHNA, CDR2 YNFKEQ. The CDR3 loop spans 16 amino acids. The V segment lost 0 bases and the J segment 0 bases; nucleotides outside the gene matches: 1. In nucleotides, the CDR3 is TGTGCCAGCAGCCAAGAGAGCGGGAGCTCCTACAATGAGCAGTTCTTC. Its translation: CASSQESGSSYNEQFF.

The chain is built from TRBV19 and TRBJ1-4; unclear D gene. This CDR3 is 16 amino acids long. V was cut by 0 bases and J by 4 bases, with 12 bases left in between. Germline loops: CDR1 LNHDA, CDR2 SQIVND (reference sequence). CDR3 loop: CASSIDLRGFNEKLFF. CDR3 DNA sequence: TGTGCCAGTAGTATAGATCTCAGAGGATTTAATGAAAAACTGTTTTTT.

This clone has only one observation. V usage is TRBV5-6 and J usage is TRBJ2-3; TRBD1 matches 8 bases. CDR3 length equals 16 residues. V lost 3 bases to trimming and J lost 3 bases; unmatched junction nucleotides: 9. Per germline, CDR1 SGHDT and CDR2 YYEEEE. CDR3 in amino acids: CASSSGTGGRTDTQYF. The CDR3 bases are TGTGCCAGCAGCTCTGGAACAGGGGGAAGGACAGATACGCAGTATTTT.

The CDR3 coding sequence is TGCGCCAGCAGCTTGGATCTAGCGGGGGGGCCCGACGAGCAGTACTTC. As protein: CASSLDLAGGPDEQYF. The chain has TRBV5-1 and TRBJ2-7; 12 nucleotides agree with TRBD2. CDR3 size: 16 residues. Germline V gene sequence: CDR1 SGHRS, CDR2 YFSETQ. V lost 0 bases, J lost 5 bases, and 6 bases stayed unmatched.

V and J are TRBV4-2 and TRBJ2-1; D might be TRBD1 (5 bases). The germline gives CDR1 LGHNA, CDR2 YNFKEQ. V was cut by 1 base and J by 2 bases, with 9 bases left in between. This CDR3 is built from 15 residues. The DNA of the CDR3 is TGTGCCAGCAGCCAAGCGTCAGGGCCCTACAATGAGCAGTTCTTC. Encoded protein: CASSQASGPYNEQFF.

This clone showed up just once. CDR3 region: CASTPRATNEKLFF. The DNA for the CDR3 is TGTGCCAGCACCCCTCGGGCAACTAATGAAAAACTGTTTTTT. The gene calls are TRBV6-1 and TRBJ1-4; D call uncertain. Germline CDR1 and CDR2: MNHNS and SASEGT. The CDR3 runs to 14 residues. V lost 7 bases and J 0 bases, leaving 9 bases between the germline ends.

The gene calls are TRBV28 and TRBJ1-2; 9 positions agree with TRBD1. Germline V gene sequence: CDR1 MDHEN, CDR2 SYDVKM. With 6 bases clipped from V and 3 bases from J, the junction kept 5 bases outside the gene matches. CDR3 size: 14 residues. CDR3 sequence reads: CASRLGTGYYGYTF. CDR3 sequence (DNA): TGTGCCAGCAGATTGGGGACAGGGTACTATGGCTACACCTTC.

This chain links TRBV6-5 with TRBJ2-7; 8 nucleotides line up with TRBD1. The germline CDR1 and CDR2 sequences are MNHEY and SVGAGI. CDR3 length equals 14 residues. J was trimmed by 4 bases and V by 10 bases; bases with no gene match: 12. CDR3 sequence reads: CATKKRQGPYEQYV. CDR3 coding DNA: TGTGCCACCAAGAAAAGACAGGGGCCGTACGAGCAGTACGTC.

In its sample, this clone was seen a few times. This chain joins TRBV5-6 and TRBJ2-3, with 7 bases aligning to TRBD1. Germline assignment: CDR1 SGHDT and CDR2 YYEEEE. V lost 4 bases, J lost 4 bases, and 9 bases stayed unmatched. The length of the CDR3 is 15 residues. The CDR3, as DNA: TGTGCCAGCAGCCTTGACTACAGGGGCCCAGATACGCAGTATTTT. Translated, it gives CASSLDYRGPDTQYF. Variable domain in full (rest from reference TRBV5-6 and TRBJ2-3): DAGVTQSPTHLIKTRGQQVTLRCSPKSGHDTVSWYQQALGQGPQFIFQYYEEEERQRGNFPDRFSGHQFPNYSSELNVNALLLGDSALYLCASSLDYRGPDTQYFGPGTRLTVL.

This chain connects TRBV6-1 to TRBJ1-5; D is undetermined. The CDR3 runs 15 residues. The V end was cut by 2 bases, the J end by 2 bases, with 10 bases between. The germline gives CDR1 MNHNS, CDR2 SASEGT. The CDR3 DNA follows: TGTGCCAGCAGTGAAATCTCAGGTGGCAATCAGCCCCAGCATTTT. It yields the protein CASSEISGGNQPQHF.

V and J are TRBV9 and TRBJ2-1; D perhaps matches TRBD2 (5 bases). V was pared by 7 bases and J by 7 bases, with 21 bases between. The CDR3 runs 15 residues. Germline loops: CDR1 SGDLS, CDR2 YYNGEE. CDR3 sequence reads: CASSPAAVGMNEQFF. The CDR3 region has the DNA TGTGCCAGCTCCCCCGCCGCGGTCGGGATGAATGAGCAGTTCTTC. The full variable domain, with the rest looked up from reference TRBV9 and TRBJ2-1, is DSGVTQTPKHLITATGQRVTLRCSPRSGDLSVYWYQQSLDQGLQFLIQYYNGEERAKGNILERFSAQQFPDLHSELNLSSLELGDSALYFCASSPAAVGMNEQFFGPGTRLTVL.

This clone was found a few times. The chain uses TRBV6-6 and TRBJ1-1; 8 nucleotides match TRBD1. The CDR3 runs to 15 residues. J was trimmed by 0 bases and V by 6 bases; bases with no gene match: 6. CDR1 and CDR2 (germline): MNHNY, SVGAGI (reference sequence). CDR3 sequence: CASRQPGQVNTEAFF. The CDR3 DNA is TGTGCCAGCAGGCAGCCGGGACAGGTGAACACTGAAGCTTTCTTT.

This chain connects TRBV4-1 to TRBJ2-7; TRBD1 matches 7 bases. J was trimmed by 5 bases and V by 4 bases; bases with no gene match: 14. Germline CDR1 MGHRA, CDR2 YSYEKL. The CDR3 sequence is 16 residues long. Here the CDR3 DNA reads TGCGCCAGCAGCCTGGTCAGGACAGGAGGAAAAGACGAGCAGTACTTC. Its translation: CASSLVRTGGKDEQYF.

The rearrangement links TRBV5-1 to TRBJ1-3; tentatively, D is TRBD1 (5 bases). V was trimmed by 0 bases and J by 4 bases, leaving 11 bases between them. Germline V gene data show CDR1 as SGHRS and CDR2 as YFSETQ. The CDR3 length is 15 residues. The DNA for the CDR3 is TGCGCCAGCAGCTTGGCCCCAGGGAAAGGAAACACCATATATTTT. This codes for CASSLAPGKGNTIYF.

The rearrangement links TRBV9 to TRBJ1-5; a weak D match, TRBD1 (5 bases). The ends were cut back, 0 bases at V and 0 bases at J, with 7 bases in the middle. The germline V gene has CDR1 SGDLS and CDR2 YYNGEE. The CDR3 covers 15 residues. The CDR3 DNA reads as TGTGCCAGCAGCGTAGACGGGGGTAGCAATCAGCCCCAGCATTTT. Residues: CASSVDGGSNQPQHF.

The V call is TRBV29-1, the J call TRBJ1-5; 7 bases line up with TRBD1. Germline V gene lookup returns CDR1 SQVTM and CDR2 ANQGSEA. The V gene end was trimmed by 6 bases and the J gene end by 4 bases; junction bases not matched to a gene: 6. The CDR3 is made up of 13 amino acids. The CDR3, as DNA: TGCAGCGTGAAGACAGGGAGGAATCAGCCCCAGCATTTT. It is translated as CSVKTGRNQPQHF.